The 21 T cell receptor beta chains in this list originate from one sample, sequenced in a study of early T cells in non-severe SARS-CoV-2 infection (dated by TCRdb to the early 2020s). The library was prepared using 5' RACE. Instrument on record: NextSeq 500. TCRdb trimmed the raw reads at Q25, called clones with MiXCR and kept productive beta chains. CDR3 protein sequences are deduplicated, and each keeps its most common genes and DNA. In all, the sample holds 95,000 to 150,000 distinct CDR3 sequences, and more than 13% of those were seen once. Of the sample, roughly a fifth falls within the top ten clones. Specimen: whole blood. These receptors originate from an adult who was a healthcare worker with PCR-confirmed SARS-CoV-2 infection or an uninfected control (not recorded which).

This clonotype was found a few times. The DNA for the CDR3 is TGTGCCAGCAGCGTGACTCCGGGACAGGGAAGGCACGAGCAGTACTTC. The encoded protein is CASSVTPGQGRHEQYF. V is TRBV7-9 and J is TRBJ2-7; 9 bases are shared with TRBD1. Germline CDR1 SEHNR, CDR2 FQNEAQ (reference sequence). Trimming at V came to 5 bases and at J to 5 bases, leaving 13 bases not matched to a gene. The CDR3 is 16 residues long.

The sample holds many counts of this clonotype. DNA for the CDR3: TGTGCCAGCAGCTTGGGATTAGCCACAGATACGCAGTATTTT. It codes for CASSLGLATDTQYF. V gene TRBV7-2 combines with J gene TRBJ2-3; D unresolved. Trimming stripped 3 bases from V and 2 bases from J, with 9 bases between. The CDR3 has 14 amino acids. Germline-derived CDR1 and CDR2 are SGHTA and FQGNSA.

The chain carries TRBV20-1 and TRBJ1-3; D uncertain. Looked up from germline, CDR1 is DFQATT and CDR2 is SNEGSKA (reference sequence). V dropped 4 bases and J dropped 4 bases, with 8 bases sitting between them. CDR3 length: 12 residues. The CDR3 sequence is CSATGLGNTIYF. The CDR3 DNA reads TGCAGTGCTACAGGTCTCGGAAACACCATATATTTT.

This clonotype has a handful of counts. The gene calls are TRBV4-1 and TRBJ1-1; perhaps TRBD1 as D (5 bases). This CDR3 spans 11 amino acids. Trimming took 6 bases from V and 9 from J, leaving 11 bases between them. Germline lookup yields CDR1 MGHRA and CDR2 YSYEKL. CDR3 region: CASRGPNQAFF. CDR3 nucleotide sequence: TGCGCCAGCAGGGGGCCAAACCAAGCTTTCTTT.

Turning to this clonotype: One junction end disagrees with the germline gene, perhaps due to a read error. The gene calls are TRBV15 and TRBJ2-5, with a tentative D call TRBD2 (5 bases). The CDR3 runs 15 residues. Looked up from germline, CDR1 is LNHNV and CDR2 is YYDKDF (reference sequence). CDR3 residues: CATNRGGRYQETQYF. In DNA, the CDR3 is TGTGCCACCAACAGAGGAGGCCGGTACCAAGAGACCCAGTACTTC. Drawing the rest from reference TRBV15 and TRBJ2-5, the complete variable domain is DAMVIQNPRYQVTQFGKPVTLSCSQTLNHNVMYWYQQKSSQAPKLLFHYYDKDFNNEADTPDNFQSRRPNTSFCFLDIRSPGLGDTAMYLCATNRGGRYQETQYFGPGTRLLVL.

This rearrangement joins TRBV7-9 to TRBJ2-1, with D perhaps matching TRBD2 (6 bases). CDR1 and CDR2 from the germline V gene are SEHNR and FQNEAQ (reference sequence). The CDR3 covers 13 residues. V lost 5 bases to trimming and J lost 11 bases, with 16 bases between them. DNA of the CDR3: TGTGCCAGCAGCCCGGGACTTATCGATCAGCAGTTCTTC. Its translation: CASSPGLIDQQFF.

This clonotype occurred many times. The chain joins TRBV5-4 to TRBJ2-3; 12 bases agree with TRBD2. The CDR3 has 17 residues. V dropped 0 bases and J dropped 0; count of bases not matched to a gene: 2. Germline CDR1 SGHNT, CDR2 YYREEE (reference sequence). CDR3 region: CASSLAGLAGSTDTQYF. In DNA, the CDR3 is TGTGCCAGCAGCTTGGCCGGACTAGCGGGGAGCACAGATACGCAGTATTTT.

The chain recombines TRBV6-2 or TRBV6-3 with TRBJ2-1, with 8 positions matching TRBD2. J was trimmed by 9 bases and V by 6 bases; bases with no gene match: 13. Germline CDR1 MNHEY, CDR2 SVGEGT. The CDR3 contains 15 residues. CDR3 in DNA: TGTGCCAGCAGCACCGTGCTAGGACTAGCCGGTGAGCAGTTCTTC. Its protein product is CASSTVLGLAGEQFF.

The V and J genes are TRBV12-3 or TRBV12-4 and TRBJ2-1; TRBD2 aligns across 10 bases. V was clipped by 8 bases and J by 8 bases; unmatched bases: 15. The CDR3 has 16 amino acids. The DNA for the CDR3 is TGTGCCAGCGGTTCTGGAGAGCGGGGGGGCCTTTATGAGCAGTTCTTC. Encoded protein: CASGSGERGGLYEQFF.

This clonotype appeared a few times. The V gene is TRBV7-3, the J gene TRBJ1-6; D perhaps matches TRBD1 (6 bases). Germline V gives CDR1 SGHTA, CDR2 FQGTGA. V was shortened by 5 bases and J by 10 bases, with 12 bases between the two germline ends. This CDR3 comprises 13 residues. The CDR3 DNA follows: TGTGCCAGCAGCCCCGGACAGAACTCACCCCTCCACTTT. Translated, it gives CASSPGQNSPLHF.

The sample holds a few counts of this clonotype. V is TRBV29-1 and J is TRBJ1-1; D may be TRBD1 (6 bases). V gave up 4 bases and J gave up 4 bases, with 10 bases separating them. Germline V gives CDR1 SQVTM, CDR2 ANQGSEA. This CDR3 is 12 amino acids long. CDR3 sequence: CSVGGGSTEAFF. The CDR3 DNA sequence: TGCAGCGTTGGAGGGGGGAGCACTGAAGCTTTCTTT.

The table lists this clonotype with a few counts. The J gene is TRBJ1-5, the V gene TRBV5-5; 8 bases map to TRBD1. The CDR3 length is 14 residues. J gave up 7 bases and V 4 bases, and 7 bases lay outside the gene matches. Germline-derived CDR1 and CDR2 are SGHKS and YYEKEE (reference sequence). Written as DNA, the CDR3 is TGTGCCAGCAGCCCGACAGGGGATCGGCAGCCCCAGCATTTT. This translates into CASSPTGDRQPQHF.

The chain uses TRBV10-3 and TRBJ1-6, with 7 bases aligning to TRBD1. The germline V gene encodes CDR1 ENHRY and CDR2 SYGVKD. After removal of 3 bases from V and 9 bases from J, the junction contained 11 bases not matched to a gene. The CDR3 extends over 16 amino acids. The CDR3 spells CAISETDRELGSPLHF. CDR3 DNA: TGTGCCATCAGTGAAACAGACAGGGAGCTTGGTTCACCCCTCCACTTT.

This clonotype has just a few counts. This rearrangement joins TRBV12-3 or TRBV12-4 to TRBJ1-5, with no clear D. CDR3 length: 16 amino acids. Trimming pared 4 bases from V and 3 bases from J, leaving 16 bases between. For the CDR3, the DNA is TGTGCCAGCAGTTCGGACCTAATATCTGTCAATCAGCCCCAGCATTTT. As protein: CASSSDLISVNQPQHF.

V usage is TRBV28 and J usage is TRBJ1-2; possible D gene TRBD1, 6 bases. CDR3 size: 15 residues. The V gene's germline CDR1 is MDHEN and CDR2 SYDVKM. V lost 3 bases to trimming and J lost 4 bases, with 15 bases between them. The CDR3 protein is CASSLGTGGVYGYTF. The CDR3 DNA sequence: TGTGCCAGCAGTTTGGGGACGGGGGGCGTCTATGGCTACACCTTC.

This clonotype was seen a handful of times. The chain combines TRBV4-2 with TRBJ2-3; 9 bases align to TRBD2. The germline gives CDR1 LGHNA, CDR2 YNFKEQ. This CDR3 is 16 amino acids long. V dropped 3 bases and J dropped 5; count of bases not matched to a gene: 9. This CDR3 is CASSHLPSGEIDTQYF. CDR3 bases: TGTGCCAGCAGCCACCTCCCTAGCGGGGAGATAGATACGCAGTATTTT.

This clonotype was recorded many times. V and J are TRBV5-1 and TRBJ2-3; D remains ambiguous. Trimming removed 3 bases from V and 2 bases from J, with 13 bases in between. The CDR3 covers 15 residues. Germline CDR1 reads SGHRS; CDR2 reads YFSETQ. This chain's CDR3 is CASSSEGAITDTQYF. As DNA, the CDR3 is TGCGCCAGCAGCTCCGAAGGAGCTATCACAGATACGCAGTATTTT. Drawing the rest from reference TRBV5-1 and TRBJ2-3, the complete variable domain is KAGVTQTPRYLIKTRGQQVTLSCSPISGHRSVSWYQQTPGQGLQFLFEYFSETQRNKGNFPGRFSGRQFSNSRSEMNVSTLELGDSALYLCASSSEGAITDTQYFGPGTRLTVL.

This clonotype was seen only a few times. The V and J genes are TRBV6-1 and TRBJ1-5, with 7 bases identical to TRBD1. Germline V CDR1 and CDR2: MNHNS, SASEGT. The J segment lost 5 bases and the V segment lost 4 bases, leaving 8 bases of the junction unmatched. The CDR3 length is 15 residues. The CDR3 reads CASSAGTASDQPQHF. In DNA form, the CDR3 reads TGTGCCAGCAGTGCTGGGACAGCGTCCGATCAGCCCCAGCATTTT.

This clonotype occurred a few times. This rearrangement joins TRBV10-3 to TRBJ1-3; D gene unclear. The germline V gene has CDR1 ENHRY and CDR2 SYGVKD. Trimming left V 6 bases short and J 0 bases short, with 15 bases between. The CDR3 runs 16 residues. CDR3 region: CAIRSEGSLSGNTIYF. DNA of the CDR3: TGTGCCATCAGATCCGAAGGCTCCCTCTCTGGAAACACCATATATTTT.

The gene calls are TRBV3-1 and TRBJ2-3; D call uncertain. Trimming stripped 3 bases from V and 8 bases from J, with 9 bases between. Germline lookup yields CDR1 LGHDT and CDR2 YNNKEL (reference sequence). The CDR3 length is 12 residues. The CDR3 sequence: CASSHPDGTQYF. CDR3 DNA sequence: TGTGCCAGCAGCCACCCTGATGGTACGCAGTATTTT.

This clonotype was counted between two and nine times. This chain uses TRBV5-6 with TRBJ2-1; D uncertain. CDR1 and CDR2 from the germline V gene are SGHDT and YYEEEE. The V and J ends lost 2 bases and 7 bases respectively, with 4 bases between them. The CDR3 totals 11 residues. CDR3 protein: CASSLSNEQFF. DNA for the CDR3: TGTGCCAGCAGCTTATCGAATGAGCAGTTCTTC.